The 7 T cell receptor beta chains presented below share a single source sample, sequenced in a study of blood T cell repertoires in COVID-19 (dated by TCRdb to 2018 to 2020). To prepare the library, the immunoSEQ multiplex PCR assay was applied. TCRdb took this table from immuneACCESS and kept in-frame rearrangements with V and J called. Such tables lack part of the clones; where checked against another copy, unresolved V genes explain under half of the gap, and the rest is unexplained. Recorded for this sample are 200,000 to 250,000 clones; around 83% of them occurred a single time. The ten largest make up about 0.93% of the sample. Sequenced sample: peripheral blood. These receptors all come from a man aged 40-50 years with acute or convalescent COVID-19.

This chain's CDR3 is CASSSLDRDGYTF. For the CDR3, the DNA is TGTGCCAGCAGTTCGTTGGACAGGGATGGCTACACCTTC. This chain joins TRBV28 and TRBJ1-2; 8 nucleotides line up with TRBD1. The J segment lost 6 bases and the V segment lost 4 bases, leaving 4 bases of the junction unmatched. The CDR3 has 13 residues. Germline CDR1 reads MDHEN; CDR2 reads SYDVKM.

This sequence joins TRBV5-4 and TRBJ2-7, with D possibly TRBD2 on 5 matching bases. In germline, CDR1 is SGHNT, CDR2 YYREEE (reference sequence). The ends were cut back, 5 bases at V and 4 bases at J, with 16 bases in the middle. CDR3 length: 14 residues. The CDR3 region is CASSKAGLPYEQYF. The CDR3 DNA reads TGTGCCAGCAGTAAAGCCGGACTCCCATACGAGCAGTACTTC.

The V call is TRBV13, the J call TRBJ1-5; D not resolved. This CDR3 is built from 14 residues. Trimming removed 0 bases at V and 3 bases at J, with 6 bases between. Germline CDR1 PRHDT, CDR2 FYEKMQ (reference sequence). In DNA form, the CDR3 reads TGTGCCAGCAGCTTAGGAATTCTCAATCAGCCCCAGCATTTT. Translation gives CASSLGILNQPQHF.

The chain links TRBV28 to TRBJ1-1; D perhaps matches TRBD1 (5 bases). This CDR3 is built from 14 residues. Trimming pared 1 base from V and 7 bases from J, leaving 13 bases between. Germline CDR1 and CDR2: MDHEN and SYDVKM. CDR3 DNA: TGTGCCAGCAGTTTATCGCGGGGCTTGGTTGAAGCTTTCTTT. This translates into CASSLSRGLVEAFF.

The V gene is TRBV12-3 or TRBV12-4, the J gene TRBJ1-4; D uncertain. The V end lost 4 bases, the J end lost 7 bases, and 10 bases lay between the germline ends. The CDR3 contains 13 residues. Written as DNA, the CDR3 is TGTGCCAGCAGTTCGGCAGGAGGTGAAAAACTGTTTTTT. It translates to CASSSAGGEKLFF.

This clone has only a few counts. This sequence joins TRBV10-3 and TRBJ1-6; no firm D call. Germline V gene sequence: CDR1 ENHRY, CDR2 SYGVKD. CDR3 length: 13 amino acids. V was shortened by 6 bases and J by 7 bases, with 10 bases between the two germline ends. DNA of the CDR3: TGTGCCATCAGGCCAGACTGGAATTCACCCCTCCACTTT. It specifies CAIRPDWNSPLHF.

The CDR3 bases are TGTGCCAGCAGCTTAGGTCTAGCGGCCGGGGAGCTGTTTTTT. Amino acid sequence: CASSLGLAAGELFF. The rearrangement links TRBV7-9 to TRBJ2-2; 7 positions agree with TRBD2. This CDR3 has 14 amino acids. Germline V gene lookup returns CDR1 SEHNR and CDR2 FQNEAQ (reference sequence). The V and J ends lost 1 base and 6 bases, in that order; junction bases with no gene match: 2.